The clone carrying this T cell receptor beta chain occurred many times. The data originate from a study of T-cell reconstitution after alpha-beta-depleted transplantation in children. There are 17 residues in the CDR3. The V segment lost 2 bases and the J segment 0 bases; nucleotides outside the gene matches: 11. Germline CDR1 is SGHDT and CDR2 is YYEEEE. Unique molecular identifiers were incorporated into the prepared TCRbeta library. TCRdb called the PCR reads again in MiXCR, with one record for every CDR3 protein. The data contain fewer than 250,000 distinct CDR3 sequences, 7.5% to 9.5% of them singletons.

This clonotype was obtained from a male patient between 5 and 17 years old who had a stem cell transplant for acute lymphoblastic leukemia, so the T cells may come from the graft donor. Sequenced here: PBMCs, mostly from graft donor cells, sampled 180 days after TCRalphabeta/CD19-depleted stem cell transplant. The rearrangement links TRBV5-6 to TRBJ2-7, with 7 bases identical to TRBD1. The CDR3 DNA reads as TGTGCCAGCAGCTTATCTAGGGGGCGAACTAACTCCTACGAGCAGTACTTC. This codes for CASSLSRGRTNSYEQYF.